Below, one TCR beta chain is given with its context. This sample was included in a study of shared clonotypes between healthy human individuals. Donors were Caucasian adults residing in Nashville, Tennessee, USA. Into CD45RA+ naive and CD45RA-negative memory subsets, the CD4+ cells were split. The assay was immunoSEQ multiplex PCR, and TCRdb's table has in-frame clones only and misses some. Of about a million clones in the sample, roughly 72% were seen once. V was pared by 8 bases and J by 4 bases, with 5 bases of the junction left unmatched. In germline, CDR1 is SEHNR, CDR2 FQNEAQ (reference sequence). The CDR3 runs to 14 residues.

The source is a man aged 18 to 29 in good health. Material: memory CD4+ T cells sorted from blood. Subset noted: CD45RA-negative fraction. The chain carries TRBV7-9 and TRBJ1-2; 12 bases line up with TRBD1. The CDR3 protein is CASEPGQGAYGYTF. The CDR3 nucleotides are TGTGCCAGCGAGCCGGGACAGGGGGCCTATGGCTACACCTTC. Together with reference TRBV7-9 and TRBJ1-2, the CDR3 gives the full variable domain: DTGVSQNPRHKITKRGQNVTFRCDPISEHNRLYWYRQTLGQGPEFLTYFQNEAQLEKSRLLSDRFSAERPKGSFSTLEIQRTEQGDSAMYLCASEPGQGAYGYTFGSGTRLTVV.